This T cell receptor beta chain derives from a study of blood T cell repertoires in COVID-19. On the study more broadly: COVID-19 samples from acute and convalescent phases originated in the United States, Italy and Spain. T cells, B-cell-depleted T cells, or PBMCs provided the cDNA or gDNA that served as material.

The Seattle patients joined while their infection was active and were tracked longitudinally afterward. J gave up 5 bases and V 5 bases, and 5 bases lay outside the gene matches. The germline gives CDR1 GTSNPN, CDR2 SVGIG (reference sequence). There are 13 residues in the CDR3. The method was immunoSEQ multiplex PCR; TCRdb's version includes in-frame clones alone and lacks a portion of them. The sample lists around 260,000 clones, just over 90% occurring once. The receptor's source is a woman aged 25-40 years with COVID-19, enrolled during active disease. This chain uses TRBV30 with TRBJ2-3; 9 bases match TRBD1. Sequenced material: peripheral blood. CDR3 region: CAWGQGNRDTQYF. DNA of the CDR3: TGTGCCTGGGGACAGGGGAATAGAGATACGCAGTATTTT.